This T cell receptor (beta chain) was profiled in a study of control samples from healthy donors and cancer patients. This clone was counted once. The repertoire was sequenced with immunoSEQ multiplex PCR; TCRdb's copy has only in-frame clones and lacks some. Among tens of thousands of clones, 94% were seen once, and the ten largest hold around 4%. The CDR3 has 16 amino acids. V dropped 1 base and J dropped 5 bases, with 17 bases sitting between them. The germline gives CDR1 MGHRA, CDR2 YSYEKL. The sequenced material came from blood. This chain joins TRBV4-1 and TRBJ2-5; TRBD1 is a possible D gene (5 bases). This clonotype originated in a man aged 25-45 years in good health. The CDR3 loop reads CASSQVLSGLMETQYF. As DNA, the CDR3 is TGCGCCAGCAGCCAAGTTTTGTCAGGGTTAATGGAGACCCAGTACTTC.